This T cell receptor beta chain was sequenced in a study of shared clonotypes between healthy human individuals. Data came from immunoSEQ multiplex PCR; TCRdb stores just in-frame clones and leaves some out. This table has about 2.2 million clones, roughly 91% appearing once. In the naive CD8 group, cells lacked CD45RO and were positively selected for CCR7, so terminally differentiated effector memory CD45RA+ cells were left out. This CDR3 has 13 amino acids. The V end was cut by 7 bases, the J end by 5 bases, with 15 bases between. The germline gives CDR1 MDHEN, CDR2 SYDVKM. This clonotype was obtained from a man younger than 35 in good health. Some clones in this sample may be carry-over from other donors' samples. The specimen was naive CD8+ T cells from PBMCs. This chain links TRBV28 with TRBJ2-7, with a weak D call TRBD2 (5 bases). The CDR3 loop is CASIPSWENEQYF. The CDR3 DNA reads TGTGCCAGCATCCCCTCGTGGGAGAACGAGCAGTACTTC. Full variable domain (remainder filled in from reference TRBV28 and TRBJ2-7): DVKVTQSSRYLVKRTGEKVFLECVQDMDHENMFWYRQDPGLGLRLIYFSYDVKMKEKGDIPEGYSVSREKKERFSLILESASTNQTSMYLCASIPSWENEQYFGPGTRLTVT.